This is a list of T cell receptor beta chains from one sample in a study of shared clonotypes between healthy human individuals. Only in-frame clones appear in the TCRdb table, and some are missing; sequencing was by immunoSEQ multiplex PCR. The table includes fewer than 1.8 million clones, about 98.5% detected once. The sample comprised naive CD4+ T cells sorted from blood. The receptor set was obtained from a man younger than 45 in good health. CDR3s include the opening cysteine and the closing phenylalanine or tryptophan. The D gene is left open where the match is weak. Some rows mark clone size as missing; the rest say once, few, many or name a class of expanded clone.

V: TRBV7-3; size: once; D: .; J: TRBJ2-1; DNA: TGTGCCAGCAGCGAGAAGGAGCAGTTCTTC; CDR3: CASSEKEQFF
V: TRBV30; size: .; D: .; J: TRBJ2-4; DNA: TGTGCCTGGAGTGTAGGGGGTCACGCCAAAAACATTCAGTACTTC; CDR3: CAWSVGGHAKNIQYF
V: TRBV7-6; size: .; D: TRBD2; J: TRBJ2-5; DNA: TGTGCCAGCAGCTTAAATCCCGGGACTAGCGGGAGTTATCAAGAGACCCAGTACTTC; CDR3: CASSLNPGTSGSYQETQYF
V: TRBV7-2; size: .; D: TRBD1; J: TRBJ2-7; DNA: TGTGCCAGCAGCTTAGCTAACAGGGGGGCCTACGAGCAGTACTTC; CDR3: CASSLANRGAYEQYF
V: TRBV9; size: .; D: .; J: TRBJ2-5; DNA: TGTGCCAGCAGCGTAGTCCCAACAGGGGAGACCCAGTACTTC; CDR3: CASSVVPTGETQYF
V: TRBV30; size: .; D: .; J: TRBJ2-7; DNA: TGTGCCTGGAGAGGAGACGGAGGGTACTACGAGCAGTACTTC; CDR3: CAWRGDGGYYEQYF
V: TRBV18; size: .; D: .; J: TRBJ2-5; DNA: TGTGCCAGCTCACCACGTCGGACAGAAGAGACCCAGTACTTC; CDR3: CASSPRRTEETQYF
V: TRBV19; size: .; D: TRBD1; J: TRBJ2-7; DNA: TGTGCCAGTAGTTTGGCCGGGACAGCCACCCGGCAGTACTTC; CDR3: CASSLAGTATRQYF
V: TRBV5-5; size: .; D: TRBD1; J: TRBJ1-2; DNA: TGTGCCAGCAGCCCTGGGACAGGGCCTAGTTTCTATGGCTACACCTTC; CDR3: CASSPGTGPSFYGYTF
V: TRBV20-1; size: .; D: .; J: TRBJ2-3; DNA: TGCGGGGGAGGCATTGGCGATACGCAGTATTTT; CDR3: CGGGIGDTQYF
V: TRBV5-4; size: .; D: .; J: TRBJ2-7; DNA: TGTGCCAGCAGCTTGGGCAGGGGCGAGCAGTACTTC; CDR3: CASSLGRGEQYF
V: TRBV18; size: .; D: .; J: TRBJ2-7; DNA: TGTGCCAGCTCACCACTCATGGCGACCGAGGGTGACGAGCAGTACTTC; CDR3: CASSPLMATEGDEQYF
V: TRBV6-5; size: .; D: TRBD2; J: TRBJ2-7; DNA: TGTGCCAGCAGTTTCTCCGGGAGGGGCGACGAGCAGTACTTC; CDR3: CASSFSGRGDEQYF